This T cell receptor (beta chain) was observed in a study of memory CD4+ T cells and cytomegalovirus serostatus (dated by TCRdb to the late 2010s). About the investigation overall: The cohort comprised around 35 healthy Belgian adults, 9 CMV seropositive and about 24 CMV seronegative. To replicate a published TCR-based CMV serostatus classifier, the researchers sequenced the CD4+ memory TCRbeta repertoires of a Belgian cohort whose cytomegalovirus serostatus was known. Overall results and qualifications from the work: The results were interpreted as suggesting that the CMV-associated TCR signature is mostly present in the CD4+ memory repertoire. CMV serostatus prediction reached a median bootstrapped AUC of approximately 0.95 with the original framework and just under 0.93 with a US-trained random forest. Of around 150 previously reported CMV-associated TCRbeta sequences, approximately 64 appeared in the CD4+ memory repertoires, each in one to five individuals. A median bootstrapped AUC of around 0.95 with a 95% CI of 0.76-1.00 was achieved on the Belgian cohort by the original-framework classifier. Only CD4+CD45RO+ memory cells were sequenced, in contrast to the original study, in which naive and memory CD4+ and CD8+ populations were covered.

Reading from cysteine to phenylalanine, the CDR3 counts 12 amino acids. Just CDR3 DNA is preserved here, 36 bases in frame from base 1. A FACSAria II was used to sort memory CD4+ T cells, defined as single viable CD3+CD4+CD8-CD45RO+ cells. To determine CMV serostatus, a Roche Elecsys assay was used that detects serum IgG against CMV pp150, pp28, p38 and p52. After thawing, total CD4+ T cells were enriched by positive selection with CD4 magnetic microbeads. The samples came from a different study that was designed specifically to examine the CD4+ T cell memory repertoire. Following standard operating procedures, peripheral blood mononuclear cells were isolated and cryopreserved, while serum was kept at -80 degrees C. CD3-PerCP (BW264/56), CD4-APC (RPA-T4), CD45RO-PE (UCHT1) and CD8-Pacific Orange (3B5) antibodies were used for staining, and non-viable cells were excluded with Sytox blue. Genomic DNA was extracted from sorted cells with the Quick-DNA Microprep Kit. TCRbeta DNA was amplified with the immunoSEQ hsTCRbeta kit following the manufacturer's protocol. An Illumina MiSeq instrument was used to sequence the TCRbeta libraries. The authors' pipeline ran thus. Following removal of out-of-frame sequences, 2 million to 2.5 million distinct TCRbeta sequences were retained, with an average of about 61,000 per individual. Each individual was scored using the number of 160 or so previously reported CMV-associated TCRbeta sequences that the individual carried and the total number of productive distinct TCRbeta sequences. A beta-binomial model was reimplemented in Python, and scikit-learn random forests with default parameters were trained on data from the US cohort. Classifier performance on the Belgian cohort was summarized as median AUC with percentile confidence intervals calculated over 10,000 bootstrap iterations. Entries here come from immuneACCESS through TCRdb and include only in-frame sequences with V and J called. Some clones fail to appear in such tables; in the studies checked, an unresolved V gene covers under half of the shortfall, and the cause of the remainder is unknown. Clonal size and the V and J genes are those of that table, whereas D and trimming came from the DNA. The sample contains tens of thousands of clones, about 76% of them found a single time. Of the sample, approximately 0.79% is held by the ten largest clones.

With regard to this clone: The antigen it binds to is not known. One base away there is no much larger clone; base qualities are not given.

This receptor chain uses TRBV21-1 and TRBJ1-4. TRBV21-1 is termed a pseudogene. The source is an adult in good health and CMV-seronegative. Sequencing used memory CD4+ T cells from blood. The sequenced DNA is TGTGCCAGCAGCAAATGGGGTGAGCAACTGTTTTTT. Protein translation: CASSKWGEQLFF.